This T cell receptor (beta chain) comes out of a study of blood T cell repertoires in COVID-19. Overall study: Spain, Italy and the United States supplied samples that represented acute and convalescent COVID-19.

CDR3 length: 16 amino acids. Germline trimming cut 1 base from V and 0 bases from J; bases unmatched to any gene: 3. CDR1 and CDR2 from the germline V gene are GTSNPN and SVGIG (reference sequence). The method was immunoSEQ multiplex PCR; TCRdb's version includes in-frame clones alone and lacks a portion of them. The data contain roughly 310,000 clones, almost 90% of them singletons. Sequenced input: peripheral blood. The sequence derives from a woman aged 25 to 39 with COVID-19, enrolled during active disease. The V and J genes are TRBV30 and TRBJ2-7; 13 bases map to TRBD2. CDR3 coding DNA: TGTGCCTGGAGTGAGGGACTAGCGGGACGCTCCTACGAGCAGTACTTC. It codes for CAWSEGLAGRSYEQYF.